Presented here are 24 T cell receptor beta chains from one specimen sequenced in a study of T-cell reconstitution after alpha-beta-depleted transplantation in children. It was with unique molecular identifiers that the TCRbeta library was prepared. MiXCR, run by TCRdb on the PCR reads, gives a single entry per CDR3 protein. The sample carries approximately 980,000 distinct CDR3 sequences, about 31% recorded once. Specimen: PBMCs, mostly from graft donor cells, collected 360 days after TCRalphabeta/CD19-depleted stem cell transplant. Receptors originate from a boy under two years old who had a stem cell transplant for SCID, so the T cells may come from the graft donor.

Here the CDR3 DNA reads TGTGCTACTATAGCGGGGGGGCACTCCTACGAGCAGTACTTC. This encodes CATIAGGHSYEQYF. The chain couples TRBV28 to TRBJ2-7; 11 bases are a match to TRBD2. Germline V CDR1 and CDR2: MDHEN, SYDVKM. The CDR3 sequence is 14 residues long.

The chain combines TRBV4-3 with TRBJ2-3; D call uncertain. With 0 bases removed from V and 4 bases from J, the gap between germline ends came to 5 bases. The CDR3 consists of 13 residues. Germline CDR1 reads LGHNA; CDR2 reads YSLEER. The CDR3 sequence: CASSQDTPDTQYF. In nucleotides, the CDR3 is TGCGCCAGCAGCCAAGATACCCCAGATACGCAGTATTTT.

V usage is TRBV19 and J usage is TRBJ1-5; D call uncertain. The length of the CDR3 is 14 residues. The V gene's germline CDR1 is LNHDA and CDR2 SQIVND (reference sequence). V was trimmed by 4 bases and J by 1 base, leaving 8 bases between them. Here the CDR3 reads CASSTDTSNQPQHF. CDR3 bases: TGTGCCAGTAGTACAGATACGAGCAATCAGCCCCAGCATTTT.

J is TRBJ2-2 and V is TRBV4-3; tentative D call: TRBD1 (6 bases). Per the germline V gene, CDR1 is LGHNA and CDR2 is YSLEER. The CDR3 contains 16 residues. V was pared by 0 bases and J by 5 bases, with 13 bases between. The CDR3 reads CASSQDRGAVTGELFF. The CDR3 region has the DNA TGCGCCAGCAGCCAAGACAGGGGAGCGGTGACCGGGGAGCTGTTTTTT.

The chain uses TRBV5-1 and TRBJ2-2, with a possible D match to TRBD1 (6 bases). V was cut by 6 bases and J by 3 bases, with 15 bases left in between. The V gene's germline CDR1 is SGHRS and CDR2 YFSETQ. This CDR3 spans 15 amino acids. CDR3 residues: CASTPLEGDTGELFF. CDR3 bases: TGCGCCAGCACCCCCCTCGAGGGGGACACCGGGGAGCTGTTTTTT.

The chain is built from TRBV29-1 and TRBJ1-1; D possibly corresponds to TRBD1 (5 bases). CDR3 size: 15 residues. CDR1 is SQVTM, CDR2 ANQGSEA, per germline. Trimming shortened V by 0 bases and J by 2 bases, and 13 bases separated the two germline ends. The CDR3, as DNA: TGCAGCGTTGAAGAGACCAGGGTACCTAACACTGAAGCTTTCTTT. This sequence encodes CSVEETRVPNTEAFF.

The rearrangement uses TRBV5-1 and TRBJ2-1; D unresolved. The CDR3 extends over 17 amino acids. Germline CDR1 reads SGHRS; CDR2 reads YFSETQ. Trimming cost V 0 bases and J 0 bases, with 13 bases left between them. The CDR3 sequence is CASSLASAVSSYNEQFF. CDR3 DNA sequence: TGCGCCAGCAGCTTGGCCTCGGCGGTGAGCTCCTACAATGAGCAGTTCTTC.

This clonotype was recorded a few times. This rearrangement joins TRBV9 to TRBJ2-1, with D possibly matching TRBD1 (5 bases). The germline V and J ends were trimmed by 3 bases and 7 bases, with 17 bases remaining between them. This CDR3 is 15 amino acids long. Germline V gene sequence: CDR1 SGDLS, CDR2 YYNGEE. The CDR3 is CASSGLYPAGNEQFF. Written as DNA, the CDR3 is TGTGCCAGCAGCGGATTATATCCGGCAGGGAATGAGCAGTTCTTC.

V gene TRBV7-2 combines with J gene TRBJ2-1; D ambiguous. V lost 8 bases, J lost 6 bases, and 17 bases lay in between. CDR3 length: 14 residues. CDR1 and CDR2 (germline): SGHTA, FQGNSA. CDR3 residues: CASVPLTVPNEQFF. CDR3 sequence (DNA): TGTGCCAGCGTCCCTCTCACCGTACCCAATGAGCAGTTCTTC.

The chain is built from TRBV10-2 and TRBJ2-1; 14 bases agree with TRBD2. Germline CDR1 and CDR2: WSHSY and SAAADI. V shed 6 bases and J 0 bases; nucleotides not matched to a gene: 7. This CDR3 is 18 amino acids long. CDR3 coding DNA: TGCGCCAGCAGACGTGGACTAGCGGGGGGCAGCTCCTACAATGAGCAGTTCTTC. Encoded protein: CASRRGLAGGSSYNEQFF.

This clonotype was observed a handful of times. The chain is built from TRBV5-1 and TRBJ2-6, with 9 bases identical to TRBD1. The CDR3 has 17 residues. V lost 3 bases and J lost 0; bases outside the gene matches: 4. Germline V gene data show CDR1 as SGHRS and CDR2 as YFSETQ. The CDR3 DNA is TGCGCCAGCAGCTGGACAGGGGCCCTCTCTGGGGCCAACGTCCTGACTTTC. As protein: CASSWTGALSGANVLTF.

This clonotype was seen many times. The chain links TRBV5-1 to TRBJ2-3; D gene ambiguous. From germline, CDR1 is SGHRS and CDR2 YFSETQ. CDR3 length equals 12 residues. Trimming took off 2 bases at V and 10 bases at J, with 11 bases between the two ends. CDR3 DNA sequence: TGCGCCAGCAGCTTCGACATCGGACCGCAGTATTTT. Its protein is CASSFDIGPQYF.

The chain uses TRBV6-6 and TRBJ2-3, with no clear D. Trimming cost V 7 bases and J 5 bases, with 13 bases left between them. The CDR3 spans 13 residues. Germline values: CDR1 MNHNY, CDR2 SVGAGI (reference sequence). The CDR3 DNA follows: TGTGCCAGCACCGATCCGGTTATAGATACGCAGTATTTT. Translation gives CASTDPVIDTQYF.

This clonotype was observed a handful of times. This CDR3 is CASSLGIGYEQYF. In nucleotides, the CDR3 is TGCGCCAGCAGCTTGGGTATCGGTTACGAGCAGTACTTC. V is TRBV5-1 and J is TRBJ2-7; no definite D call. Germline assignment: CDR1 SGHRS and CDR2 YFSETQ. Trimming stripped 0 bases from V and 4 bases from J, with 8 bases between. CDR3 length equals 13 residues.

The rearrangement links TRBV3-1 to TRBJ2-1; no definite D call. The CDR3 is 13 amino acids. Trimming shortened V by 4 bases and J by 6 bases, and 10 bases separated the two germline ends. Germline CDR1 reads LGHDT; CDR2 reads YNNKEL (reference sequence). The CDR3: CASSPSVTNEQFF. CDR3 nucleotide sequence: TGTGCCAGCAGCCCTTCCGTAACCAATGAGCAGTTCTTC.

The gene calls are TRBV24-1 and TRBJ2-5, with 8 bases that match TRBD1. This CDR3 is built from 15 residues. The trim removed 5 bases at V and 1 base at J, leaving 5 bases unmatched. Germline V gives CDR1 KGHDR, CDR2 SFDVKD. CDR3 sequence (DNA): TGTGCCACCAGTGTCACCGGGACAGGCCAAGAGACCCAGTACTTC. Its protein is CATSVTGTGQETQYF.

The chain is built from TRBV19 and TRBJ2-3, with 10 bases fitting TRBD2. The V gene end was trimmed by 1 base and the J gene end by 4 bases; junction bases not matched to a gene: 5. This CDR3 spans 16 amino acids. CDR1 is LNHDA, CDR2 SQIVND, per germline (reference sequence). CDR3 residues: CASSIGTSGPADTQYF. The DNA of the CDR3 is TGTGCCAGTAGTATAGGGACTAGCGGTCCCGCAGATACGCAGTATTTT.

This clonotype has just one count. CDR3 sequence: CASSLAPGPRIYEQYF. CDR3 sequence (DNA): TGTGCCAGCAGCTTAGCCCCGGGCCCGAGGATCTACGAGCAGTACTTC. This chain links TRBV7-6 with TRBJ2-7; D remains unclear. The germline CDR1 and CDR2 sequences are SGHVS and FNYEAQ. The CDR3 spans 16 residues. V gave up 0 bases and J gave up 3 bases, with 15 bases separating them.

The chain joins TRBV7-9 to TRBJ2-3, with 7 bases that match TRBD2. CDR3 length equals 14 residues. Germline CDR1 SEHNR, CDR2 FQNEAQ (reference sequence). Trimming cost V 3 bases and J 4 bases; bases outside gene matches: 4. The CDR3 DNA reads TGTGCCAGCAGCTTCTCGGGGAGGGCAGATACGCAGTATTTT. It codes for CASSFSGRADTQYF.

This clonotype has at least ten counts. One end of the junction is discordant with germline, which a read error may explain. This chain joins TRBV12-3 or TRBV12-4 and TRBJ2-3, with 9 bases identical to TRBD2. The CDR3 loop spans 15 amino acids. The CDR3 is CASSLERGGTDTQYF. Written as DNA, the CDR3 is TGTGCCAGCAGCTTAGAGCGGGGGGGCACAGATACGCAGTATTTT.

The chain links TRBV4-1 to TRBJ2-7; perhaps D is TRBD1 or TRBD2 (5 bases each). Trimming left V 3 bases short and J 6 bases short, with 12 bases between. The CDR3 consists of 13 residues. Germline values: CDR1 MGHRA, CDR2 YSYEKL. CDR3 coding DNA: TGCGCCAGCAGCCAGGGGACCGCTACCGAGCAGTACTTC. This sequence encodes CASSQGTATEQYF.

The gene calls are TRBV5-1 and TRBJ2-5; D is unresolved. The germline V gene has CDR1 SGHRS and CDR2 YFSETQ. Between the trimmed V and J ends, which lost 1 base and 4 bases, there was a span of 14 bases. CDR3 length equals 15 residues. CDR3 sequence reads: CASSLSIKGPETQYF. The CDR3 DNA reads as TGCGCCAGCAGCTTGTCTATTAAAGGGCCAGAGACCCAGTACTTC.

The CDR3 reads CASSEGVGPYEQYF. The DNA of the CDR3 is TGTGCCAGCAGTGAAGGGGTTGGGCCCTACGAGCAGTACTTC. This sequence joins TRBV2 and TRBJ2-7; no reliable D call. V lost 1 base and J 2 bases, leaving 9 bases between the germline ends. CDR1 SNHLY and CDR2 FYNNEI come from the germline V gene. The CDR3 is 14 residues long.

The chain uses TRBV15 and TRBJ1-1; perhaps TRBD1 as D (6 bases). V shed 1 base and J shed 5 bases, with 17 bases lying between them. The CDR3 totals 16 residues. Germline V gene lookup returns CDR1 LNHNV and CDR2 YYDKDF (reference sequence). This CDR3 reads CATSRGMEVRGTEAFF. CDR3 DNA: TGTGCCACCAGCAGAGGGATGGAAGTGAGGGGGACTGAAGCTTTCTTT.